A selection of T cell receptor beta chains follows, all from one sample in a study of beta chain features in type 1 diabetes. Sequencing was performed with immunoSEQ multiplex PCR; in TCRdb, only in-frame clones are kept and a portion is missing. The sample lists about 150,000 clones, about 8.5% occurring once. The sample taken for sequencing was central memory CD4+ T cells from blood. The receptor source for this set is a man aged 18-30 years in good health. The CDR3 runs from the conserved cysteine through the conserved F or W. Fields, in order: J gene, V gene, CDR3 protein.

j_call: TRBJ1-6; v_call: TRBV2; cdr3_aa: CASSEVANSPLHF
j_call: TRBJ2-2; v_call: TRBV7-2; cdr3_aa: CASSWTPRPGTGSGELFF
j_call: TRBJ2-5; v_call: TRBV6-5; cdr3_aa: CASSRDKIETQYF
j_call: TRBJ2-5; v_call: TRBV14; cdr3_aa: CASSQDGWVRGQETQYF
j_call: TRBJ1-3; v_call: TRBV28; cdr3_aa: CASSDSGGNTIYF
j_call: TRBJ2-1; v_call: TRBV18; cdr3_aa: CASSPQTGLAAGNEQFF
j_call: TRBJ2-7; v_call: TRBV4-3; cdr3_aa: CASSQIGTGDDEQYF
j_call: TRBJ2-1; v_call: TRBV5-1; cdr3_aa: CASSLTAENEQFF
j_call: TRBJ1-4; v_call: TRBV15; cdr3_aa: CATSRDRKGEKLFF
j_call: TRBJ1-1; v_call: TRBV14; cdr3_aa: CASSPQSYTEAFF
j_call: TRBJ2-1; v_call: TRBV27; cdr3_aa: CASSLMGIPYNEQFF
j_call: TRBJ2-1; v_call: TRBV11-1; cdr3_aa: CASSLLGMGGYNEQFF
j_call: TRBJ2-6; v_call: TRBV6-5; cdr3_aa: CASSYTLPGANVLTF
j_call: TRBJ2-6; v_call: TRBV18; cdr3_aa: CASSPTSPGANVLTF
j_call: TRBJ1-5; v_call: TRBV10-2; cdr3_aa: CASSSQGNQPQHF
j_call: TRBJ2-7; v_call: TRBV9; cdr3_aa: CASSVDPSGAYEQYF
j_call: TRBJ2-1; v_call: TRBV7-2; cdr3_aa: CASSSLGGGAPSEQFF
j_call: TRBJ2-5; v_call: TRBV9; cdr3_aa: CASSVGTSGPGTQYF
j_call: TRBJ2-3; v_call: TRBV6-5; cdr3_aa: CASSSLSTDTQYF
j_call: TRBJ2-7; v_call: TRBV7-9; cdr3_aa: CASSWGGQGNYEQYF
j_call: TRBJ2-1; v_call: TRBV29-1; cdr3_aa: CSVERGNEQFF
j_call: TRBJ2-5; v_call: TRBV28; cdr3_aa: CASSYRGKAGAQETQYF
j_call: TRBJ2-3; v_call: TRBV11-2; cdr3_aa: CASSLGLTREVDTQYF
j_call: TRBJ1-1; v_call: TRBV28; cdr3_aa: CASRTGMNTEAFF
j_call: TRBJ1-5; v_call: TRBV19; cdr3_aa: CASSNLGTDSNQPQHF
j_call: TRBJ2-3; v_call: TRBV4-3; cdr3_aa: CASSPEGLAGDTQYF
j_call: TRBJ1-1; v_call: TRBV9; cdr3_aa: CASSNPNTEAFF
j_call: TRBJ2-1; v_call: TRBV7-3; cdr3_aa: CASSLEDRGPNEQFF
j_call: TRBJ1-5; v_call: TRBV29-1; cdr3_aa: CSVATGGTSNQPQHF
j_call: TRBJ1-5; v_call: TRBV29-1; cdr3_aa: CSVTTGGNQPQHF
j_call: TRBJ2-5; v_call: TRBV30; cdr3_aa: CAWSPGGRETQYF
j_call: TRBJ2-1; v_call: TRBV7-2; cdr3_aa: CASSLIWTGSSYNEQFF
j_call: TRBJ2-5; v_call: TRBV5-1; cdr3_aa: CASSAVGDTQYF
j_call: TRBJ1-4; v_call: TRBV11-2; cdr3_aa: CASSLERWAEKLFF
j_call: TRBJ2-7; v_call: TRBV6-5; cdr3_aa: CASSYADSSYEQYF
j_call: TRBJ2-5; v_call: TRBV7-3; cdr3_aa: CASSLSGGEEETQYF
j_call: TRBJ2-7; v_call: TRBV5-1; cdr3_aa: CASSAGGAIYEQYF
j_call: TRBJ2-5; v_call: TRBV4-2; cdr3_aa: CASSQGGGLPRRETQYF
j_call: TRBJ1-5; v_call: TRBV11-2; cdr3_aa: CASSLGDRDQPQHF
j_call: TRBJ2-7; v_call: TRBV9; cdr3_aa: CASSGGLAGTYEQYF
j_call: TRBJ2-5; v_call: TRBV4-1; cdr3_aa: CASSGPGTGKETQYF
j_call: TRBJ1-1; v_call: TRBV18; cdr3_aa: CASSKGDRWDTEAFF
j_call: TRBJ2-1; v_call: TRBV4-3; cdr3_aa: CASSLLDGDEQFF
j_call: TRBJ2-1; v_call: TRBV9; cdr3_aa: CASSVGGRSYNEQFF
j_call: TRBJ2-7; v_call: TRBV6-1; cdr3_aa: CASRDSRYEQYF
j_call: TRBJ1-1; v_call: TRBV7-9; cdr3_aa: CASSPLRHRVSTEAFF
j_call: TRBJ2-7; v_call: TRBV2; cdr3_aa: CASSAPRDTSYEQYF
j_call: TRBJ2-2; v_call: TRBV19; cdr3_aa: CAPYNLIPTGELFF
j_call: TRBJ1-1; v_call: TRBV4-3; cdr3_aa: CASSPGITEAFF
j_call: TRBJ1-1; v_call: TRBV18; cdr3_aa: CASSPTGSVHTEAFF
j_call: TRBJ2-3; v_call: TRBV6-5; cdr3_aa: CASSYYRVNTDTQYF
j_call: TRBJ1-5; v_call: TRBV6-1; cdr3_aa: CASSESGGDQPQHF
j_call: TRBJ2-5; v_call: TRBV6-6; cdr3_aa: CASSYRTSGHQETQYF